The rows below give T cell receptor beta chains drawn from one sample of a study of cytomegalovirus exposure and HLA in healthy donors. The protocol was immunoSEQ multiplex PCR, while the TCRdb copy is restricted to in-frame clones and leaves out a portion. The repertoire has over 120,000 clones, roughly 80% of them found once; the top ten carry about 4.3%. The sample was PBMCs. The receptors stem from a man aged 35 to 55 in good health and CMV-seronegative. The CDR3 runs from the conserved cysteine through the conserved F or W. The order of the fields is CDR3 protein, CDR3 DNA, clone size, D gene, V gene, J gene. D genes are given only for firm matches. The size entry is marked missing in some rows and otherwise reads once, few, many or a size class.

CDR3 protein: CASRPGTGAEKLFF
CDR3 DNA: TGCGCCAGCAGGCCTGGGACAGGGGCTGAAAAACTGTTTTTT
clone size: few
D gene: TRBD1
V gene: TRBV10-2
J gene: TRBJ1-4

CDR3 protein: CASTSTSGGYTF
CDR3 DNA: TGTGCCAGCACCTCAACCTCAGGGGGCTACACCTTC
clone size: .
D gene: .
V gene: TRBV6-5
J gene: TRBJ1-2

CDR3 protein: CASSSVRGASGASSYEQYF
CDR3 DNA: TGTGCCAGCAGTTCGGTTCGTGGAGCTAGCGGGGCGAGCTCCTACGAGCAGTACTTC
clone size: .
D gene: TRBD2
V gene: TRBV27
J gene: TRBJ2-7

CDR3 protein: CASSFGDRDAPSPFF
CDR3 DNA: TGCGCCAGCAGCTTTGGGGACAGGGATGCCCCTAGTCCGTTCTTC
clone size: .
D gene: TRBD1
V gene: TRBV5-1
J gene: TRBJ2-1

CDR3 protein: CASSPEGTGYEKLFF
CDR3 DNA: TGTGCCAGCTCCCCTGAAGGGACAGGCTATGAAAAACTGTTTTTT
clone size: .
D gene: TRBD1
V gene: TRBV18
J gene: TRBJ1-4

CDR3 protein: CASRPTGGTGEQYF
CDR3 DNA: TGTGCCAGCAGACCGACAGGGGGAACGGGCGAGCAGTACTTC
clone size: .
D gene: TRBD1
V gene: TRBV7-3
J gene: TRBJ2-7

CDR3 protein: CARSPTGLNTEAFF
CDR3 DNA: TGTGCCAGAAGCCCGACAGGGTTGAACACTGAAGCTTTCTTT
clone size: few
D gene: TRBD1
V gene: TRBV5-3
J gene: TRBJ1-1

CDR3 protein: CASSLNRGNTGELFF
CDR3 DNA: TGTGCCAGCAGCTTGAACAGGGGGAACACCGGGGAGCTGTTTTTT
clone size: few
D gene: TRBD1
V gene: TRBV7-3
J gene: TRBJ2-2

CDR3 protein: CASSRPGLMNTEAFF
CDR3 DNA: TGTGCCAGTAGTAGGCCAGGGTTAATGAACACTGAAGCTTTCTTT
clone size: .
D gene: .
V gene: TRBV19
J gene: TRBJ1-1

CDR3 protein: CASSQSLDQPQHF
CDR3 DNA: TGTGCCAGCAGCCAATCCCTTGATCAGCCCCAGCATTTT
clone size: .
D gene: .
V gene: TRBV14
J gene: TRBJ1-5

CDR3 protein: CASSMKGAGEQFF
CDR3 DNA: TGTGCCAGTAGTATGAAAGGGGCCGGAGAGCAGTTCTTC
clone size: .
D gene: .
V gene: TRBV19
J gene: TRBJ2-1

CDR3 protein: CASRYAASATNEKLFF
CDR3 DNA: TGTGCCAGCAGATATGCGGCGTCGGCAACTAATGAAAAACTGTTTTTT
clone size: .
D gene: .
V gene: TRBV7-2
J gene: TRBJ1-4

CDR3 protein: CASSLVQTNYGYTF
CDR3 DNA: TGTGCCAGCAGCTTGGTACAGACCAACTATGGCTACACCTTC
clone size: .
D gene: .
V gene: TRBV11-2
J gene: TRBJ1-2

CDR3 protein: CASSTAGVEPQHF
CDR3 DNA: TGTGCCAGTAGTACCGCCGGTGTGGAGCCCCAGCATTTT
clone size: .
D gene: .
V gene: TRBV19
J gene: TRBJ1-5

CDR3 protein: CASSYSGDSNEQFF
CDR3 DNA: TGTGCCAGCAGTTACTCAGGGGACAGCAATGAGCAGTTCTTC
clone size: .
D gene: TRBD1
V gene: TRBV6-5
J gene: TRBJ2-1

CDR3 protein: CASSLRQGPDTQYF
CDR3 DNA: TGTGCCAGCAGCTTACGGCAGGGCCCAGATACGCAGTATTTT
clone size: .
D gene: .
V gene: TRBV11-2
J gene: TRBJ2-3

CDR3 protein: CASSGGGVESYEQYF
CDR3 DNA: TGTGCCAGCAGCGGAGGGGGGGTAGAGTCCTACGAGCAGTACTTC
clone size: .
D gene: .
V gene: TRBV9
J gene: TRBJ2-7

CDR3 protein: CASSLEVLGSYEQYF
CDR3 DNA: TGTGCCAGCAGCTTGGAGGTTCTAGGATCCTACGAGCAGTACTTC
clone size: .
D gene: .
V gene: TRBV5-4
J gene: TRBJ2-7